The 24 T cell receptor beta chains presented below share a single source sample, sequenced in a study of Ad26.COV2.S vaccination and SARS-CoV-2 variants. Treatment of the sample: around 19 received Ad26.COV2.S at low or high dose, single or two shots; about five received placebo; per-sample allocation not given. Samples were taken on day 63 after the first vaccine or placebo injection. Sequencing was performed with immunoSEQ multiplex PCR; in TCRdb, only in-frame clones are kept and a portion is missing. The table records 400,000 to 450,000 clones, approximately 90% of them present only once. The sequencing here drew on peripheral blood, taken in a trial of Ad26.COV2.S vaccine versus placebo. Receptors originate from a person between 18 and 65 years old who received the Ad26.COV2.S COVID-19 vaccine or a placebo.

J is TRBJ2-1 and V is TRBV27, with D possibly matching TRBD1 (7 bases). The germline V and J ends were trimmed by 8 bases and 7 bases, with 18 bases remaining between them. Germline V lookup: CDR1 MNHEY, CDR2 SMNVEV (reference sequence). This CDR3 has 14 amino acids. The CDR3 loop reads CASAGQGVRNEQFF. CDR3 bases: TGTGCCAGCGCGGGGCAGGGGGTTAGGAATGAGCAGTTCTTC.

The chain carries TRBV7-2 and TRBJ1-4, with D unclear. The germline V gene has CDR1 SGHTA and CDR2 FQGNSA. The CDR3 has 15 residues. V was shortened by 0 bases and J by 4 bases, with 9 bases between the two germline ends. CDR3 sequence reads: CASSLAAVINEKLFF. The CDR3 DNA sequence: TGTGCCAGCAGCTTAGCGGCGGTGATTAATGAAAAACTGTTTTTT.

The chain is built from TRBV4-1 and TRBJ2-7; TRBD2 matches 10 bases. The CDR3 length is 14 residues. Trimming removed 6 bases from V and 2 bases from J; junction bases left unmatched: 4. Germline-derived CDR1 and CDR2 are MGHRA and YSYEKL. The CDR3 reads CASRPGLAAYEQYF. The CDR3, as DNA: TGCGCCAGCAGACCCGGACTAGCGGCCTACGAGCAGTACTTC.

The V and J genes are TRBV12-3 or TRBV12-4 and TRBJ1-6; D is unclear. This CDR3 is built from 13 residues. V was shortened by 6 bases and J by 10 bases, with 13 bases between the two germline ends. Here the CDR3 reads CASSEGGWSPLHF. CDR3 coding DNA: TGTGCCAGCAGCGAGGGAGGTTGGTCACCCCTCCACTTT.

This chain uses TRBV4-1 with TRBJ1-3; D may be TRBD1 (5 bases). This CDR3 spans 16 amino acids. The ends were cut back, 0 bases at V and 0 bases at J, with 9 bases in the middle. Per germline, CDR1 MGHRA and CDR2 YSYEKL. The CDR3 sequence: CASSQERQGSGNTIYF. The CDR3 region has the DNA TGCGCCAGCAGCCAAGAGCGGCAGGGCTCTGGAAACACCATATATTTT.

This chain connects TRBV4-3 to TRBJ2-2, with a possible D match to TRBD1 (6 bases). The germline V gene has CDR1 LGHNA and CDR2 YSLEER. The V and J ends lost 4 bases and 1 base respectively, with 13 bases between them. This CDR3 comprises 16 residues. CDR3 in DNA: TGCGCCAGCAGCCCTAAGATCAGGGGGAACACCGGGGAGCTGTTTTTT. It codes for CASSPKIRGNTGELFF.

CDR3 sequence: CASSSLTSGIGNEQFF. As DNA, the CDR3 is TGTGCCAGCAGTTCCTTGACTAGCGGGATTGGGAATGAGCAGTTCTTC. The chain has TRBV6-5 and TRBJ2-1; 11 nucleotides agree with TRBD2. V lost 4 bases, J lost 7 bases, and 9 bases stayed unmatched. This CDR3 has 16 residues. Germline values: CDR1 MNHEY, CDR2 SVGAGI.

V and J are TRBV30 and TRBJ1-3; D unresolved. There are 13 residues in the CDR3. V was trimmed by 0 bases and J by 4 bases, leaving 7 bases between them. Germline V gives CDR1 GTSNPN, CDR2 SVGIG (reference sequence). CDR3 bases: TGTGCCTGGAGTGTGGTTCGAGGAAACACCATATATTTT. Its protein is CAWSVVRGNTIYF.

The gene calls are TRBV9 and TRBJ2-2, with a tentative D call TRBD2 (6 bases). This CDR3 is 17 amino acids long. Germline assignment: CDR1 SGDLS and CDR2 YYNGEE. V was clipped by 4 bases and J by 8 bases, with 24 bases between them. The CDR3 protein is CASSQAISGSDYGELFF. Here the CDR3 DNA reads TGTGCCAGCAGCCAAGCAATTAGCGGCTCGGATTATGGGGAGCTGTTTTTT.

This rearrangement joins TRBV14 to TRBJ2-1, with 13 bases identical to TRBD2. The CDR3 is 17 amino acids. V shed 0 bases, J shed 9 bases, and the junction held 8 bases outside the gene matches. Germline V gives CDR1 SGHDN, CDR2 FVKESK. The CDR3 DNA reads TGTGCCAGCAGCCAAGATGGAGGACTAGCGGGAGTCCTTGAGCAGTTCTTC. Protein: CASSQDGGLAGVLEQFF.

The chain is built from TRBV30 and TRBJ2-1; a weak D match, TRBD2 (5 bases). Germline V gene sequence: CDR1 GTSNPN, CDR2 SVGIG (reference sequence). This CDR3 spans 13 amino acids. Trimming stripped 4 bases from V and 10 bases from J, with 17 bases between. In nucleotides, the CDR3 is TGTGCCTGGAAGGGAGTTTCAATAGGGGAGCAGTTCTTC. Translation gives CAWKGVSIGEQFF.

This chain links TRBV19 with TRBJ1-1; D ambiguous. The germline CDR1 and CDR2 sequences are LNHDA and SQIVND (reference sequence). Trimming removed 6 bases at V and 0 bases at J, with 8 bases between. The CDR3 has 13 residues. Written as DNA, the CDR3 is TGTGCCAGTAGCACATGGTTGAACACTGAAGCTTTCTTT. The encoded protein is CASSTWLNTEAFF.

The chain recombines TRBV19 with TRBJ1-2; 9 bases are a match to TRBD1. CDR3 size: 14 residues. The V gene's germline CDR1 is LNHDA and CDR2 SQIVND (reference sequence). V lost 6 bases, J lost 3 bases, and 5 bases stayed unmatched. CDR3 nucleotides: TGTGCCAGTAGCCGGACAGGGGTAGACTATGGCTACACCTTC. It codes for CASSRTGVDYGYTF.

The rearrangement joins TRBV7-3 to TRBJ1-1; 12 bases agree with TRBD1. This CDR3 contains 14 residues. CDR1 SGHTA and CDR2 FQGTGA come from the germline V gene. After removal of 1 base from V and 11 bases from J, the junction contained 5 bases not matched to a gene. The CDR3 here is CASSLRGQGANAFF. The CDR3 DNA is TGTGCCAGCAGCTTAAGGGGACAGGGGGCGAATGCTTTCTTT.

In this sample, this clone turned up once. This sequence joins TRBV9 and TRBJ2-1; no clear D. Per germline, CDR1 SGDLS and CDR2 YYNGEE. V was cut by 0 bases and J by 2 bases, with 9 bases left in between. CDR3 length: 15 amino acids. In DNA, the CDR3 is TGTGCCAGCAGCGTAGTGGCAGAGGCCTACAATGAGCAGTTCTTC. It encodes CASSVVAEAYNEQFF.

This chain connects TRBV13 to TRBJ1-3; D is unclear. Germline CDR1 is PRHDT and CDR2 is FYEKMQ (reference sequence). Trimming shortened V by 2 bases and J by 0 bases, and 5 bases separated the two germline ends. The length of the CDR3 is 14 residues. Written as DNA, the CDR3 is TGTGCCAGCAGCTTACTAACCTCTGGAAACACCATATATTTT. Translation: CASSLLTSGNTIYF.

The V gene is TRBV7-6, the J gene TRBJ2-1, with 8 bases lining up with TRBD2. Germline V lookup: CDR1 SGHVS, CDR2 FNYEAQ. Trimming at V came to 4 bases and at J to 3 bases, leaving 5 bases not matched to a gene. The length of the CDR3 is 15 residues. The chain's CDR3 is CASSSTSGDYNEQFF. Written as DNA, the CDR3 is TGTGCCAGCAGCTCCACTAGCGGCGACTACAATGAGCAGTTCTTC.

This clone was seen just once. The V and J genes are TRBV9 and TRBJ1-1; a weak D match, TRBD1 (5 bases). The germline V and J ends were trimmed by 0 bases and 1 base, with 16 bases remaining between them. Germline CDR1 is SGDLS and CDR2 is YYNGEE. The CDR3 extends over 17 amino acids. CDR3 DNA: TGTGCCAGCAGCGTAGATGGGGGAACCGGCTGGAACACTGAAGCTTTCTTT. Its translation is CASSVDGGTGWNTEAFF.

This clone has only one observation. This chain connects TRBV19 to TRBJ2-3; the D gene could be TRBD1 or TRBD2 (6 bases each). From germline, CDR1 is LNHDA and CDR2 SQIVND (reference sequence). V shed 7 bases and J shed 5 bases, with 19 bases lying between them. This CDR3 spans 15 amino acids. The CDR3 nucleotides are TGTGCCAGTAAGGGGGGTACAGGGTCTATAGATACGCAGTATTTT. Translating it yields CASKGGTGSIDTQYF.

CDR3 sequence: CASSLAGELFF. In DNA form, the CDR3 reads TGTGCCAGCAGTTTGGCTGGGGAGCTGTTTTTT. The chain employs TRBV28 and TRBJ2-2; D unclear. This CDR3 has 11 amino acids. Germline lookup yields CDR1 MDHEN and CDR2 SYDVKM. With 3 bases removed from V and 8 bases from J, the gap between germline ends came to 4 bases.

V gene TRBV15 combines with J gene TRBJ2-1, with 9 bases fitting TRBD2. The CDR3 covers 13 residues. Looked up from germline, CDR1 is LNHNV and CDR2 is YYDKDF (reference sequence). V lost 8 bases, J lost 3 bases, and 2 bases stayed unmatched. The CDR3 loop is CATHSGSYNEQFF. The CDR3, as DNA: TGTGCCACCCATAGCGGGAGCTACAATGAGCAGTTCTTC.

The chain joins TRBV7-8 to TRBJ1-2, with 8 bases matching TRBD1. Germline V gene lookup returns CDR1 SGHVS and CDR2 FQNEAQ. This CDR3 spans 15 amino acids. With V trimmed by 5 bases and J by 5 bases, 10 bases remained unmatched. This CDR3 reads CASSPDGQGLYGYTF. In nucleotides, the CDR3 is TGTGCCAGCAGCCCGGATGGACAGGGACTATATGGCTACACCTTC.

Details on this clone: A junction end diverges from the germline sequence, so it may reflect a read error. The gene calls are TRBV19 and TRBJ2-3, with 9 bases matching TRBD2. The CDR3 runs to 14 residues. Germline-derived CDR1 and CDR2 are LNHDA and SQIVND (reference sequence). As DNA, the CDR3 is TGTGCCACTAGAACCGGGACTAGCATAGATACGCAGTATTTT. Its translation: CATRTGTSIDTQYF.

The chain couples TRBV13 to TRBJ2-2; TRBD2 matches 13 bases. The V gene end was trimmed by 5 bases and the J gene end by 3 bases; junction bases not matched to a gene: 6. Germline V gene sequence: CDR1 PRHDT, CDR2 FYEKMQ (reference sequence). The CDR3 runs to 17 residues. CDR3 sequence reads: CASSGRTSGSDTGELFF. The CDR3, as DNA: TGTGCCAGCAGCGGCCGGACTAGCGGGAGCGACACCGGGGAGCTGTTTTTT.